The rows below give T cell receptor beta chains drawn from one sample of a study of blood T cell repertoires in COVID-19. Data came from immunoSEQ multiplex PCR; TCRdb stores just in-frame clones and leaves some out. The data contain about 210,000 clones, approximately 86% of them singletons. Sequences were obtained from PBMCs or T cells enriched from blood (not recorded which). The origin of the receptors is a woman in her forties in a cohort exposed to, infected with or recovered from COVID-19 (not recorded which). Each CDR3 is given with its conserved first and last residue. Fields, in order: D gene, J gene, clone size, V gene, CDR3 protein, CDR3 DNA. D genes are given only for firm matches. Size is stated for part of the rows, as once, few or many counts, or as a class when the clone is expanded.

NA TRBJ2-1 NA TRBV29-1 CSVDELAEEQFF TGCAGCGTTGATGAGTTAGCGGAGGAGCAGTTCTTC
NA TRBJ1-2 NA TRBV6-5 CAALGGGHYYGYTF TGTGCCGCTCTGGGTGGGGGCCACTACTATGGCTACACCTTC
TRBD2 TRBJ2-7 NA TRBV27 CASRPRTSGRYEQYF TGTGCCAGCAGGCCCCGGACTAGCGGGAGATACGAGCAGTACTTC
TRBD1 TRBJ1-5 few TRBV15 CATSRDSGGGQPQHF TGTGCCACCAGCAGAGATTCAGGGGGCGGTCAGCCCCAGCATTTT
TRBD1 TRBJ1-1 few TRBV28 CASTPGQENTEAFF TGTGCCAGCACCCCGGGACAGGAGAACACTGAAGCTTTCTTT
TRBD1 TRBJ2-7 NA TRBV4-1 CASSQIDRAYEQYF TGCGCCAGCAGCCAGATAGACAGGGCCTACGAGCAGTACTTC
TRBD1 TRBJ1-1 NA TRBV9 CASSAQVKGQPNTEAFF TGTGCCAGCAGCGCACAGGTGAAGGGACAGCCAAACACTGAAGCTTTCTTT
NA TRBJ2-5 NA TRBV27 CASSSSTGTLFSTQYF TGTGCCAGCAGTTCATCAACGGGAACCCTCTTTTCTACCCAGTACTTC
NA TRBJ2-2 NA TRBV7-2 CASRTPGNTNTGELFF TGTGCCAGCAGGACCCCAGGGAATACGAACACCGGGGAGCTGTTTTTT
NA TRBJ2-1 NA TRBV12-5 CAQTGSSYNEQFF TGTGCTCAAACAGGGAGCTCCTACAATGAGCAGTTCTTC